This T cell receptor beta chain was identified during a study of blood T cell repertoires in COVID-19. In the study overall: Acute-phase and convalescent COVID-19 samples originated in the United States, Italy and Spain. T cells, B-cell-depleted T cells, or PBMCs supplied cDNA or gDNA.

Recruits, aged roughly 18 to 90 years, lived in around 24 US areas. Self-reported history from a screening survey and questionnaire set each donor's cohort. Generated by immunoSEQ multiplex PCR, the TCRdb table keeps only in-frame clones and is missing some. The sample includes roughly 520,000 clones, over 75% of them seen just once. Input material: PBMCs or T cells enriched from blood (not recorded which). The origin of this receptor is a woman in her thirties or forties who had recovered from COVID-19.

The CDR3 loop is CASSIKADAWAADSEQYF. DNA of the CDR3: TGTGCCAGTAGTATAAAGGCAGACGCTTGGGCAGCAGATTCCGAGCAGTACTTC. V usage is TRBV19 and J usage is TRBJ2-7; D unclear. Germline assignment: CDR1 LNHDA and CDR2 SQIVND (reference sequence). The CDR3 is 18 residues long. Between the trimmed V and J ends, which lost 2 bases and 6 bases, there was a span of 26 bases.